The present entry profiles one T cell receptor beta chain with its context. The data derive from a study of blood T cell repertoires in COVID-19. Cohort allocation depended upon clinical history that participants reported. The protocol was immunoSEQ multiplex PCR, while the TCRdb copy is restricted to in-frame clones and leaves out a portion. The sample records 200,000 to 250,000 clones, approximately 85% being singletons. This sequence was found in a woman in her forties or fifties with acute COVID-19. The sample comprised PBMCs or T cells enriched from blood (not recorded which).

CDR3 coding DNA: TGTGCCAGCAGTTACCGACAGACTGGGAACACTGAAGCTTTCTTT. Protein product: CASSYRQTGNTEAFF. The rearrangement joins TRBV28 to TRBJ1-1; tentatively, D is TRBD1 (5 bases). CDR1 MDHEN and CDR2 SYDVKM come from the germline V gene. CDR3 length equals 15 residues. With 4 bases removed from V and 1 base from J, the gap between germline ends came to 13 bases. The full variable domain, completed using reference TRBV28 and TRBJ1-1, is DVKVTQSSRYLVKRTGEKVFLECVQDMDHENMFWYRQDPGLGLRLIYFSYDVKMKEKGDIPEGYSVSREKKERFSLILESASTNQTSMYLCASSYRQTGNTEAFFGQGTRLTVV.